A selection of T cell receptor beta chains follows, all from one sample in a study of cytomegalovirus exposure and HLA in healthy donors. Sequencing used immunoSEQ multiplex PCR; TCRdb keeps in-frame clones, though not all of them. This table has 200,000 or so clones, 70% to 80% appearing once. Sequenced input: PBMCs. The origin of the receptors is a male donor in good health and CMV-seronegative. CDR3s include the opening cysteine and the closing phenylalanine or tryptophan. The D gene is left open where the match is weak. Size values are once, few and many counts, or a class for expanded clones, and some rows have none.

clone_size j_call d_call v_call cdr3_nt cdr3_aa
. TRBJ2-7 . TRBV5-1 TGCGCCAGCAGCTCGGGAGGGGGCTCCTTTTTCCACGAGCAGTACTTC CASSSGGGSFFHEQYF
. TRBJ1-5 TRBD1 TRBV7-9 TGTTCCAGCAGCTTATCAGGGTTTTGGGACAGGGAAGGACAGCCCCAGCATTTT CSSSLSGFWDREGQPQHF
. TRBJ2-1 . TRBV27 TGTGCCAGCAGTTTATTTGGGGGAGGAACATACAATGAGCAGTTCTTC CASSLFGGGTYNEQFF
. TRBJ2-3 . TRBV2 TGTGCCAGCAGTGTAGGGGTGGGGGATACGCAGTATTTT CASSVGVGDTQYF
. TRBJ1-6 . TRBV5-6 TGTGCCAGCAGCTTCAACAGCCTATATAATTCACCCCTCCACTTT CASSFNSLYNSPLHF
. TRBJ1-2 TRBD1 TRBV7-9 TGTGCCAGCAGCTTCCCCGACAGGGGCGGCTACACCTTC CASSFPDRGGYTF
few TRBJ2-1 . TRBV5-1 TGCGCCAGCAGCTTGGTTGCAGGGTTGAATGAGCAGTTCTTC CASSLVAGLNEQFF
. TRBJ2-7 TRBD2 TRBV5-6 TGTGCCAGCAGCTTGGTAGCGGGTGAGGCCTACGAGCAGTACTTC CASSLVAGEAYEQYF
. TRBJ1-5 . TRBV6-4 TGTGCCAGCAGTGCGACCGGAGGGCAGCCCCAGCATTTT CASSATGGQPQHF
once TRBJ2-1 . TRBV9 TGTGCCAGCAGCGTAGAAAGGGAGAGGCCATACAATGAGCAGTTCTTC CASSVERERPYNEQFF
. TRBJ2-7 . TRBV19 TGTGCCAGTAGTCTCTCCCGACAGTCTGACGAGCAGTACTTC CASSLSRQSDEQYF
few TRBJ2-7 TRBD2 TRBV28 TGTGCCAGCAGTTTTATTGGGCTGGGGACTAGCGGGAGATACGAGCAGTACTTC CASSFIGLGTSGRYEQYF
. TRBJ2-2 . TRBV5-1 TGCGCCAGCAGAGGCGACTTAAACCCCGGGGAGCTGTTTTTT CASRGDLNPGELFF
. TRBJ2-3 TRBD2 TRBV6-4 TGTGCCAGCAGCCAACTAGCGGGAGTGGTAGATACGCAGTATTTT CASSQLAGVVDTQYF
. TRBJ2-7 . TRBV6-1 TGTGCCAGCAGTACATGGAGGTTCAACAGCTACGAGCAGTACTTC CASSTWRFNSYEQYF
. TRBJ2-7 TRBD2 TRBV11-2 TGTGCCAGCAGCTTAGTGGTGACTAGCGGGATCTCCTACGAGCAGTACTTC CASSLVVTSGISYEQYF
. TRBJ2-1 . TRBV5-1 TGCGCCAGCAGCTTGGCGCAGGGAAGATACAATGAGCAGTTCTTC CASSLAQGRYNEQFF
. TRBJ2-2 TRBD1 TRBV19 TGTGCCAGCTTCCGGGGACAGGGAATCACCGGGGAGCTGTTTTTT CASFRGQGITGELFF
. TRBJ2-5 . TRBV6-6 TGTGCCAGCAGTTACGGTGGCAGGCAAGAGACCCAGTACTTC CASSYGGRQETQYF
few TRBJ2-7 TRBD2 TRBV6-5 TGTGCCAGCAGTGTCGAGAGAGCGGGAGTAAGCGAGCAGTACTTC CASSVERAGVSEQYF
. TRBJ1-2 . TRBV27 TGTGCCAGCAGTTTAATTCAGGGAAGCTATGGCTACACCTTC CASSLIQGSYGYTF
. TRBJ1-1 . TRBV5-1 TGCGCCAGCAGCTTGGCCATGGCACCGAACACTGAAGCTTTCTTT CASSLAMAPNTEAFF
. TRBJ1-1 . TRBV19 TGTGCCAGTAGCCGCCTCGAGTGGACTGAAGCTTTCTTT CASSRLEWTEAFF
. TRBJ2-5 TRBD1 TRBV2 TGTGCCAGCAGCGTAGACAGGGGCGGAGAGACCCAGTACTTC CASSVDRGGETQYF
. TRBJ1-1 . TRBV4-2 TGTGCCAGCAGCCAAGACAGGATGAACACTGAAGCTTTCTTT CASSQDRMNTEAFF
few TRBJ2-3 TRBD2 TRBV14 TGTGCCAGCAGCCAACAGACTAGCGGGAGTACAGATACGCAGTATTTT CASSQQTSGSTDTQYF
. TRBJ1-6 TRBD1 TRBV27 TGTGCCAGCAGTACCTACCGGGACAGGGGCTATAATTCACCCCTCCACTTT CASSTYRDRGYNSPLHF
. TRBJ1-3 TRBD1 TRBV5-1 TGCGCCAGCAGCTTGCCGACAGGGCTCCTATATTTT CASSLPTGLLYF
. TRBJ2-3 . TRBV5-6 TGTGCCAGCAGCTTTGTTGGTAGAGATACGCAGTATTTT CASSFVGRDTQYF
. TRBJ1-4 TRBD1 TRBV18 TGTGCCAGCTCTTCTGGACAGGGGGCGACTAATGAAAAACTGTTTTTT CASSSGQGATNEKLFF
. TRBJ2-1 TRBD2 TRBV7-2 TGTGCCAGCAGCTTCCTTCCAACTAGCGGGGGACGATACAATGAGCAGTTCTTC CASSFLPTSGGRYNEQFF
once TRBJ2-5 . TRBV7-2 TGTGCCAGCAGCTTCCTAGGGGGGGCCCAAGAGACCCAGTACTTC CASSFLGGAQETQYF
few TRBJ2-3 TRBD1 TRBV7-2 TGTGCCAGCAGCTTTACCGGGACAGGGACGCGGTATACGCAGTATTTT CASSFTGTGTRYTQYF
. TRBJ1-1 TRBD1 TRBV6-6 TGTGCCAGCAGCGACAGGGGGTCGAACACTGAAGCTTTCTTT CASSDRGSNTEAFF
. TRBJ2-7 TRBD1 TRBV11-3 TGTGCCAGCAGCTTAGATTGGGGGACAGGCGAGCAGTACTTC CASSLDWGTGEQYF
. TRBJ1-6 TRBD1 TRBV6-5 TGTGCCAGCAGCCTTCAGGGGGACGATAATTCACCCCTCCACTTT CASSLQGDDNSPLHF
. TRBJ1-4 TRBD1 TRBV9 TGTGCCAGCAGCGGACAGGGTAGGTTGCCTACTGAAAAACTGTTTTTT CASSGQGRLPTEKLFF
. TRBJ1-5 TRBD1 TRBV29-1 TGCAGCGTCTGGACAGGGGGCTCCCACCAGCATTTT CSVWTGGSHQHF
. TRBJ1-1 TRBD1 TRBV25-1 TGTGCCAGCAGTAGTTCCGGGACAGGAGCCAAAGCTTTCTTT CASSSSGTGAKAFF
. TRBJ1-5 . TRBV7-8 TGTACCAGCAGCTTAGTTCCAGGGGTAAGCAATCAGCCCCAGCATTTT CTSSLVPGVSNQPQHF
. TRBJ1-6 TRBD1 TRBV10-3 TGTGCCATCACAGGGGGCAATAATTCACCCCTCCACTTT CAITGGNNSPLHF
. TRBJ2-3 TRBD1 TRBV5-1 TGTGCCAGCAGCTTTGGGACAGGGGGCAGGGCAGATACGCAGTATTTT CASSFGTGGRADTQYF
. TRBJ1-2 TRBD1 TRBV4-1 TGCGCCAGCAGCCGCTGGGTTCCCGGGACAGGACGGGGCTACACCTTC CASSRWVPGTGRGYTF
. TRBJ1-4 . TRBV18 TGTGCCAGCTCACCTGGACTCGCAACTAATGAAAAACTGTTTTTT CASSPGLATNEKLFF
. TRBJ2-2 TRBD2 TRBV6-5 TGTGCCGTAGTGGCGGGAGACACCGGGGAGCTGTTTTTT CAVVAGDTGELFF
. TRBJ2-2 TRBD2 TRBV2 TGTGCCAGCAGTGTCCAGCGGGAGACGAACACCGGGGAGCTGTTTTTT CASSVQRETNTGELFF
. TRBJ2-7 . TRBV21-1 TGTGCCAGCAGCAAAGGCGGTGGCTACGAGCAGTACTTC CASSKGGGYEQYF
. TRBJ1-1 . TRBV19 TGTGCCAGTAGTATAGATGGGGCCACTGAAGCTTTCTTT CASSIDGATEAFF
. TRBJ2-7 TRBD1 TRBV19 TGTGCCAGTAGTATAGAGGGACAGGGGAGCGACGAGCAGTACTTC CASSIEGQGSDEQYF
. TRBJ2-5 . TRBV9 TGTGCCAGCAGCGTGGGGAGGGCCGGGACAGGACAAGAGACCCAGTACTTC CASSVGRAGTGQETQYF
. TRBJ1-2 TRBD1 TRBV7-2 TGTGCCAGCAGTTTACTGGGACAGCTGGGAGGCTACACCTTC CASSLLGQLGGYTF
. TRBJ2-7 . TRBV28 TGTGCCAGCAGCTCCGGACAGCCCTCCTACGAGCAGTACTTC CASSSGQPSYEQYF
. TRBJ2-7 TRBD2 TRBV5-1 TGCGCCAGCAGCTTGGGGGTGGGAGGGTCTTACGAGCAGTACTTC CASSLGVGGSYEQYF
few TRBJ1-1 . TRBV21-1 TGTGCCAGCACCGGACAGGTTTGGAACACTGAAGCTTTCTTT CASTGQVWNTEAFF
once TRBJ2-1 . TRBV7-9 TGTTCCAGCAGCAAGGGGGTTCGAGAGCAGTTCTTC CSSSKGVREQFF
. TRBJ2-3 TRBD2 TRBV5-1 TGCGCCAGCAGTAAGGCTAGCGGGAGGGATACGCAGTATTTT CASSKASGRDTQYF
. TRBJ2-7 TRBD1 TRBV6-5 TGTGCCAGCAGTTCGACAGGGCCACCCTACGAGCAGTACTTC CASSSTGPPYEQYF
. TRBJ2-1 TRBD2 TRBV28 TGTGCCAGCATCCCTAGCGGGAGCTATGAGCAGTTCTTC CASIPSGSYEQFF
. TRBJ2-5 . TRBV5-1 TGCGCCAGCAGTTTAGGGGGAGGGGAGACCCAGTACTTC CASSLGGGETQYF